This passage covers 27 T cell receptor beta chains from one sample sequenced in a study of beta chain features in type 1 diabetes (dated by TCRdb to 2017 to 2018). Libraries came from the immunoSEQ multiplex PCR assay. All of the isolated RNA was reverse transcribed with the High Capacity cDNA Reverse Transcription Kit, so expressed TCRB transcripts were sequenced. Not all clones reach the TCRdb copy of this immuneACCESS table, which keeps in-frame sequences only. Checked studies attribute under half of the gap to unresolved V genes and leave the rest unexplained. This sample comprises a few hundred thousand clones, 9.6% of them detected only once. Clones ranked in the top ten supply about 0.6% of the sample. Study-wide conclusions, independent of this receptor: A moderate but significant shortening of TCRB CDR3 length was observed in type 1 diabetes patients in all four CD4+ subsets.

Their antigens remain unidentified. The source material was central memory CD4+ T cells from blood. The receptor source for this set is a man aged 30 to 45 with type 1 diabetes.

This clone has more than one count but fewer than ten. Germline and junction disagree at one end, which may indicate a read error. This chain uses TRBV10-3 with TRBJ2-1; 9 bases map to TRBD2. CDR1 and CDR2 from the germline V gene are ENHRY and SYGVKD. The CDR3 has 14 residues. The CDR3 sequence is CASSSSGVRDEQFF. The CDR3 DNA reads as TGTGCCAGCAGTTCTAGCGGGGTGAGGGATGAGCAGTTCTTC.

This clone was found many times. V usage is TRBV5-4 and J usage is TRBJ2-2; D unresolved. V was clipped by 4 bases and J by 4 bases, with 8 bases between them. This CDR3 has 13 residues. Germline V gene lookup returns CDR1 SGHNT and CDR2 YYREEE (reference sequence). The CDR3 here is CASSLPGTGELFF. The CDR3 region has the DNA TGTGCCAGCAGCCTACCGGGCACCGGGGAGCTGTTTTTT.

This clone was seen more than once but under ten times. The CDR3 here is CASSPTVDNEQFF. The CDR3 DNA sequence: TGCGCCAGCAGCCCCACCGTAGACAATGAGCAGTTCTTC. The rearrangement uses TRBV5-1 and TRBJ2-1; no definite D call. Germline V gives CDR1 SGHRS, CDR2 YFSETQ. This CDR3 comprises 13 residues. V was pared by 4 bases and J by 5 bases, with 10 bases between. Supplemented by reference TRBV5-1 and TRBJ2-1, the full variable domain reads KAGVTQTPRYLIKTRGQQVTLSCSPISGHRSVSWYQQTPGQGLQFLFEYFSETQRNKGNFPGRFSGRQFSNSRSEMNVSTLELGDSALYLCASSPTVDNEQFFGPGTRLTVL.

This clone appeared a few times. The chain combines TRBV7-2 with TRBJ1-2; maybe TRBD1 (6 bases). V lost 1 base, J lost 0 bases, and 12 bases lay in between. In germline, CDR1 is SGHTA, CDR2 FQGNSA. This CDR3 region has 16 residues. The CDR3 DNA sequence: TGTGCCAGCAGCTTAGGAACGGGGGGCCCTAACTATGGCTACACCTTC. This codes for CASSLGTGGPNYGYTF.

V and J are TRBV4-2 and TRBJ2-7; 9 bases fit TRBD2. With 3 bases clipped from V and 5 bases from J, the junction kept 11 bases outside the gene matches. The CDR3 runs 16 residues. CDR1 is LGHNA, CDR2 YNFKEQ, per germline. The CDR3, as DNA: TGTGCCAGCAGCCAGGGCCTAGCGGGGAGGACTAACGAGCAGTACTTC. Translation: CASSQGLAGRTNEQYF.

This clone was observed a handful of times. This chain connects TRBV7-3 to TRBJ2-5, with TRBD1 identical over 9 bases. V lost 5 bases, J lost 3 bases, and 7 bases stayed unmatched. Germline CDR1 reads SGHTA; CDR2 reads FQGTGA. The CDR3 spans 15 residues. CDR3 region: CASSRFGDREETQYF. Written as DNA, the CDR3 is TGTGCCAGCAGCCGATTCGGGGACAGGGAAGAGACCCAGTACTTC.

The chain employs TRBV6-1 and TRBJ2-1, with 8 bases identical to TRBD1. The ends lost 6 bases at V and 5 bases at J; junction bases unmatched: 9. Germline V lookup: CDR1 MNHNS, CDR2 SASEGT. The CDR3 runs to 15 residues. The CDR3: CASRAGGSVDNEQFF. In DNA form, the CDR3 reads TGTGCCAGCAGGGCAGGGGGCTCAGTCGACAATGAGCAGTTCTTC.

The chain carries TRBV7-9 and TRBJ1-2; D call uncertain. The CDR3 spans 14 residues. In germline, CDR1 is SEHNR, CDR2 FQNEAQ (reference sequence). V dropped 0 bases and J dropped 2 bases, with 7 bases sitting between them. The CDR3 region is CASSLAQGNYGYTF. CDR3 in DNA: TGTGCCAGCAGCTTAGCGCAAGGAAACTATGGCTACACCTTC.

The chain links TRBV25-1 to TRBJ1-3; D remains unclear. From germline, CDR1 is MGHDK and CDR2 SYGVNS. The CDR3 has 12 residues. V was clipped by 6 bases and J by 1 base, with 4 bases between them. CDR3 loop: CASSQSGNTIYF. The CDR3 DNA follows: TGTGCCAGCAGCCAGTCTGGAAACACCATATATTTT.

The V and J genes are TRBV7-9 and TRBJ1-2; D not resolved. The CDR3 extends over 14 amino acids. Per the germline V gene, CDR1 is SEHNR and CDR2 is FQNEAQ (reference sequence). V lost 5 bases to trimming and J lost 2 bases, with 12 bases between them. CDR3 protein: CASSPGRMNYGYTF. CDR3 DNA sequence: TGTGCCAGCAGCCCCGGCAGGATGAACTATGGCTACACCTTC.

This clone has only a few counts. This chain joins TRBV11-2 and TRBJ2-3; TRBD1 matches 7 bases. This CDR3 has 12 residues. In germline, CDR1 is SGHAT, CDR2 FQNNGV. J gave up 7 bases and V 7 bases, and 5 bases lay outside the gene matches. The CDR3 region is CASKDRENTQYF. Written as DNA, the CDR3 is TGTGCCAGCAAAGACAGGGAGAATACGCAGTATTTT.

A few counts support this clone. The genes are TRBV29-1 and TRBJ1-1; D uncertain. This CDR3 contains 13 residues. Trimming pared 2 bases from V and 0 bases from J, leaving 7 bases between. The germline V gene encodes CDR1 SQVTM and CDR2 ANQGSEA. This chain's CDR3 is CSVEQSMNTEAFF. CDR3 DNA sequence: TGCAGCGTTGAACAGAGCATGAACACTGAAGCTTTCTTT.

The chain recombines TRBV29-1 with TRBJ1-2; tentative D call: TRBD1 (5 bases). This CDR3 region has 13 residues. Germline V lookup: CDR1 SQVTM, CDR2 ANQGSEA. Trimming stripped 5 bases from V and 2 bases from J, with 12 bases between. This CDR3 is CSVPSGLNYGYTF. The CDR3 nucleotides read TGCAGCGTTCCTTCAGGGTTGAACTATGGCTACACCTTC.

This clone was seen repeatedly, ten times or more. The V call is TRBV4-1, the J call TRBJ2-7, with a tentative D call TRBD2 (6 bases). The germline CDR1 and CDR2 sequences are MGHRA and YSYEKL. V was pared by 6 bases and J by 0 bases, with 12 bases between. The CDR3 runs to 14 residues. This chain's CDR3 is CASRREVSSYEQYF. The CDR3 DNA reads as TGCGCCAGCAGGAGGGAGGTGAGCTCCTACGAGCAGTACTTC.

This chain uses TRBV11-2 with TRBJ2-5, with TRBD2 as a possible D gene (5 bases). Germline assignment: CDR1 SGHAT and CDR2 FQNNGV. The V end was cut by 1 base, the J end by 5 bases, with 17 bases between. The CDR3 is made up of 16 amino acids. The CDR3 spells CASSLARRALVETQYF. Written as DNA, the CDR3 is TGTGCCAGCAGCTTAGCGCGGCGGGCCTTGGTGGAGACCCAGTACTTC.

The gene calls are TRBV18 and TRBJ1-1; D is undetermined. Germline-derived CDR1 and CDR2 are KGHSH and LQKENI. V lost 2 bases and J 2 bases, leaving 6 bases between the germline ends. The CDR3 totals 13 residues. The CDR3 DNA follows: TGTGCCAGCTCACCAACGGGAAACACTGAAGCTTTCTTT. Translating gives CASSPTGNTEAFF.

The table lists this clone with a few counts. This could be a read error, since a much larger clone is one nucleotide away. Additional DNA sequences in this sample encode the identical CDR3. The V call is TRBV7-2, the J call TRBJ1-5; a weak D match, TRBD1 (5 bases). V gave up 0 bases and J gave up 5 bases, with 5 bases separating them. Per the germline V gene, CDR1 is SGHTA and CDR2 is FQGNSA. The CDR3 runs 13 residues. The CDR3 sequence is CASSLAGDQPQHF. Here the CDR3 DNA reads TGTGCCAGCAGCTTAGCGGGGGATCAGCCCCAGCATTTT.

This clone appeared a few times. This sequence joins TRBV6-6 and TRBJ1-4; the match to TRBD1 covers 8 bases. In germline, CDR1 is MNHNY, CDR2 SVGAGI (reference sequence). There are 14 residues in the CDR3. The trim removed 10 bases at V and 5 bases at J, leaving 9 bases unmatched. The CDR3 loop is CATVPDRENEKLFF. The CDR3 DNA is TGTGCCACCGTCCCGGACAGGGAGAATGAAAAACTGTTTTTT.

This clone was seen a handful of times. Other DNA sequences from this sample encode an identical CDR3 as well. J is TRBJ1-1 and V is TRBV7-9, with D hard to call. The CDR3 extends over 13 amino acids. Trimming cost V 1 base and J 1 base, with 4 bases left between them. Germline values: CDR1 SEHNR, CDR2 FQNEAQ (reference sequence). CDR3 DNA: TGTGCCAGCAGCTTAGATCAGAACACTGAAGCTTTCTTT. Its translation: CASSLDQNTEAFF.

There are a few counts of this clone. The chain is built from TRBV7-9 and TRBJ1-2, with D possibly TRBD1 on 5 matching bases. The V gene lost 5 bases and the J gene lost 8 bases, with 24 bases spanning the gap. Germline V gene data show CDR1 as SEHNR and CDR2 as FQNEAQ (reference sequence). The CDR3 has 16 amino acids. The CDR3 DNA sequence: TGTGCCAGCAGCCTAACGGGGGTCAGATCTTTGAAGGGCTACACCTTC. Translating it yields CASSLTGVRSLKGYTF. Variable domain in full (rest from reference TRBV7-9 and TRBJ1-2): DTGVSQNPRHKITKRGQNVTFRCDPISEHNRLYWYRQTLGQGPEFLTYFQNEAQLEKSRLLSDRFSAERPKGSFSTLEIQRTEQGDSAMYLCASSLTGVRSLKGYTFGSGTRLTVV.

The table lists this clone with a few counts. The rearrangement joins TRBV5-1 to TRBJ2-2, with a weak D call TRBD1 (5 bases). V shed 1 base and J shed 4 bases, with 8 bases lying between them. Germline values: CDR1 SGHRS, CDR2 YFSETQ. The CDR3 sequence is 14 residues long. CDR3 region: CASSLTGPTGELFF. The CDR3, as DNA: TGCGCCAGCAGCTTGACAGGTCCCACCGGGGAGCTGTTTTTT.

This clone turned up a few times. This chain connects TRBV18 to TRBJ2-2, with D possibly TRBD1 on 5 matching bases. Trimming removed 2 bases at V and 3 bases at J, with 10 bases between. Germline V gene lookup returns CDR1 KGHSH and CDR2 LQKENI. The CDR3 is 15 residues long. CDR3 DNA sequence: TGTGCCAGCTCACCATTGCAGGGTTACACCGGGGAGCTGTTTTTT. It is translated as CASSPLQGYTGELFF.

This clone was seen more than once but under ten times. The chain is built from TRBV28 and TRBJ2-2, with 8 bases matching TRBD2. Germline V gene sequence: CDR1 MDHEN, CDR2 SYDVKM. CDR3 length: 16 amino acids. V was clipped by 3 bases and J by 0 bases; unmatched bases: 3. The DNA for the CDR3 is TGTGCCAGCAGTTTGGTACTAGCGGCGAACACCGGGGAGCTGTTTTTT. Its protein product is CASSLVLAANTGELFF. Looking up the rest from reference TRBV28 and TRBJ2-2 gives the full variable domain: DVKVTQSSRYLVKRTGEKVFLECVQDMDHENMFWYRQDPGLGLRLIYFSYDVKMKEKGDIPEGYSVSREKKERFSLILESASTNQTSMYLCASSLVLAANTGELFFGEGSRLTVL.

This chain joins TRBV27 and TRBJ2-3; D possibly matches TRBD1 or TRBD2 (5 bases each). Trimming removed 6 bases from V and 7 bases from J, with 20 bases in between. Per the germline V gene, CDR1 is MNHEY and CDR2 is SMNVEV (reference sequence). This CDR3 is 15 amino acids long. The CDR3 bases are TGTGCCAGCAGACCTGGGACGGACCCCCGGAATACGCAGTATTTT. It yields the protein CASRPGTDPRNTQYF.

This clone was seen a handful of times. V and J are TRBV5-1 and TRBJ2-2; 7 nucleotides align to TRBD2. This CDR3 has 15 residues. Germline loops: CDR1 SGHRS, CDR2 YFSETQ. Trimming at V came to 5 bases and at J to 0 bases, leaving 4 bases not matched to a gene. The CDR3: CASRGTIPNTGELFF. The CDR3 bases are TGCGCCAGCAGGGGGACTATCCCGAACACCGGGGAGCTGTTTTTT. The variable domain in full, with the rest retrieved from reference TRBV5-1 and TRBJ2-2, is KAGVTQTPRYLIKTRGQQVTLSCSPISGHRSVSWYQQTPGQGLQFLFEYFSETQRNKGNFPGRFSGRQFSNSRSEMNVSTLELGDSALYLCASRGTIPNTGELFFGEGSRLTVL.

This clone came up a few times. The chain carries TRBV18 and TRBJ2-3, with D possibly TRBD1 on 6 matching bases. V shed 4 bases and J shed 0 bases, with 11 bases lying between them. The CDR3 totals 15 residues. CDR1 KGHSH and CDR2 LQKENI come from the germline V gene. CDR3: CASSRTTGSTDTQYF. CDR3 nucleotides: TGTGCCAGCTCACGGACGACAGGCAGCACAGATACGCAGTATTTT.

The chain uses TRBV5-6 and TRBJ2-2; TRBD1 agrees at 9 bases. V trimming: 3 bases; J trimming: 8 bases; junction bases outside the gene matches: 8. Germline assignment: CDR1 SGHDT and CDR2 YYEEEE. The CDR3 is 15 residues long. The chain's CDR3 is CASSSPRDRVGELFF. Here the CDR3 DNA reads TGTGCCAGCAGCTCCCCAAGGGACAGGGTGGGGGAGCTGTTTTTT.